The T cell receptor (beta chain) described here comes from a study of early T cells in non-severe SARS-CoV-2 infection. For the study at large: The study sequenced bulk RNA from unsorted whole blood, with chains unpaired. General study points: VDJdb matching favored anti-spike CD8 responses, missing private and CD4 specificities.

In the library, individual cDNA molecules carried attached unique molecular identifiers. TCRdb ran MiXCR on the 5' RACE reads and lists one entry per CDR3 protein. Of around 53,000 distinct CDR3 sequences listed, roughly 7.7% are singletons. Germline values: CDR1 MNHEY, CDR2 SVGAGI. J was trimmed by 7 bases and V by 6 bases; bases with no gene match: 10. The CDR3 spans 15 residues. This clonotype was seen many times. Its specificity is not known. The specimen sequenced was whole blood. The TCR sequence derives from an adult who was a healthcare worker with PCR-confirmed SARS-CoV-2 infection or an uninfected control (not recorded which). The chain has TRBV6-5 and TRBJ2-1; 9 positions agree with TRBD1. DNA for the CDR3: TGTGCCAGCAGACCTCCGGGACAGGGCAAGAATGAGCAGTTCTTC. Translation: CASRPPGQGKNEQFF.